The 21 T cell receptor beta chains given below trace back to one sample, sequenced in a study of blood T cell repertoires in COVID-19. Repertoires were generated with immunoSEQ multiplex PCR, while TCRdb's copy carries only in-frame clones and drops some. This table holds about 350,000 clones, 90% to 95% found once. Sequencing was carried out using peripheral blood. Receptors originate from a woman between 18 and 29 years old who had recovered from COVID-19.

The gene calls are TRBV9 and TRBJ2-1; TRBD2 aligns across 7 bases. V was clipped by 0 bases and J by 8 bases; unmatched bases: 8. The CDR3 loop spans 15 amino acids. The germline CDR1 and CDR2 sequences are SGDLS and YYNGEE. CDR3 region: CASSVGGRELDEQFF. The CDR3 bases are TGTGCCAGCAGCGTAGGCGGGCGGGAGTTGGATGAGCAGTTCTTC.

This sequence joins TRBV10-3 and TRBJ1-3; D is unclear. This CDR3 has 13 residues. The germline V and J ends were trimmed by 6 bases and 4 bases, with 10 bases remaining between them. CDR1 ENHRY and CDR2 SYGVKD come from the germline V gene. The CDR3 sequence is CAIRDFLGNTIYF. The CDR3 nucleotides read TGTGCCATCAGAGACTTCTTAGGAAACACCATATATTTT.

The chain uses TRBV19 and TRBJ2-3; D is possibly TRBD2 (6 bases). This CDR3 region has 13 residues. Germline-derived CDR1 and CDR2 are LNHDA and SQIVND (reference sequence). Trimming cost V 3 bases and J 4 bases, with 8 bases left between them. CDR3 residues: CASSIERADTQYF. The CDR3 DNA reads TGTGCCAGTAGTATTGAGCGGGCAGATACGCAGTATTTT.

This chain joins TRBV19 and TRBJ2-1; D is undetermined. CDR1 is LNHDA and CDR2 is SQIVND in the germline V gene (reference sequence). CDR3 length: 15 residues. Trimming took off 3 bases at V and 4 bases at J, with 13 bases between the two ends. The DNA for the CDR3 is TGTGCCAGTAGTATGTCCGGCAGGCTATACAATGAGCAGTTCTTC. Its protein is CASSMSGRLYNEQFF.

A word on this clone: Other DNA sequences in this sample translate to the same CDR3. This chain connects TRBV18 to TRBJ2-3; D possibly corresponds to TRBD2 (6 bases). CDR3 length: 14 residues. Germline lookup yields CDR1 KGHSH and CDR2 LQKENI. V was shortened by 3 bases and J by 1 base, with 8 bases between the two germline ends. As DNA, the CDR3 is TGTGCCAGCTCACCGGGAGGAGGCACAGATACGCAGTATTTT. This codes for CASSPGGGTDTQYF.

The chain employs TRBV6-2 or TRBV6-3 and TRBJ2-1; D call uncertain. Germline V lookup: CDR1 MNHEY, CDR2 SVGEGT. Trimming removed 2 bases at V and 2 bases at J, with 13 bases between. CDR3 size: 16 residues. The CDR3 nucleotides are TGTGCCAGCAGTTACCTCCAGAGCGCAGCCTACAATGAGCAGTTCTTC. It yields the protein CASSYLQSAAYNEQFF.

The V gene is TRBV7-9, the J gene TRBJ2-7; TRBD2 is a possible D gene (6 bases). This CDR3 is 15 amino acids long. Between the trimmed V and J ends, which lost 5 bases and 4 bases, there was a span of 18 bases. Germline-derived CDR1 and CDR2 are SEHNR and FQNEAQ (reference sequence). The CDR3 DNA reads TGTGCCAGCAGCCCCCGGGACTCGGGAGTTTACGAGCAGTACGTC. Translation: CASSPRDSGVYEQYV.

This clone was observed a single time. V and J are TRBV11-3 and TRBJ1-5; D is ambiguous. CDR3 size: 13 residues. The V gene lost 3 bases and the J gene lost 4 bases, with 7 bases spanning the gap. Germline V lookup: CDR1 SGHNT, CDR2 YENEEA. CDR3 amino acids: CASSFEGNQPQHF. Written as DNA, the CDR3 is TGTGCCAGCAGCTTTGAGGGTAATCAGCCCCAGCATTTT.

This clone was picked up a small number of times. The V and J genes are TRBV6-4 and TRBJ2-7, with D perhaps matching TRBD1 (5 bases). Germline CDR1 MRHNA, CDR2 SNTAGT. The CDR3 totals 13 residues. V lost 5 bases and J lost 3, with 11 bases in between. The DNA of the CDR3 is TGTGCCAGCAGTTTAGGACAAGTCTACGAGCAGTACGTC. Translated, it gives CASSLGQVYEQYV.

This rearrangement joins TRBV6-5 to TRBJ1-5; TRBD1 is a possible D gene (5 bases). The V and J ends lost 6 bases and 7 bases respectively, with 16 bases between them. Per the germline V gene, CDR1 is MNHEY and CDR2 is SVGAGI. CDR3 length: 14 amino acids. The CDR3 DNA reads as TGTGCCAGCAGCCCCCAGGACGGGGGGCAGCCCCAGCATTTT. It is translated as CASSPQDGGQPQHF.

CDR3 sequence reads: CASSLRGNYGYTF. For the CDR3, the DNA is TGTGCCAGCAGTTTGCGGGGGAACTATGGCTACACCTTC. The chain is built from TRBV27 and TRBJ1-2; TRBD1 is a possible D gene (5 bases). The germline V gene encodes CDR1 MNHEY and CDR2 SMNVEV (reference sequence). The CDR3 extends over 13 amino acids. Deletions cut 3 bases from V and 2 bases from J, with 7 bases between.

The CDR3 loop reads CASSSVGGGNQPQHF. In nucleotides, the CDR3 is TGTGCCAGCAGCTCGGTTGGGGGGGGCAATCAGCCCCAGCATTTT. This chain connects TRBV28 to TRBJ1-5; maybe TRBD1 (5 bases). CDR3 length equals 15 residues. Deletions cut 6 bases from V and 2 bases from J, with 14 bases between. Germline CDR1 and CDR2: MDHEN and SYDVKM.

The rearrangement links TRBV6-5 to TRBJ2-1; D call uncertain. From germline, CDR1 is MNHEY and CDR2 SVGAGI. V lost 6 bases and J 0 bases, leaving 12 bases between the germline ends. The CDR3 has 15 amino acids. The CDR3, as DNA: TGTGCCAGCAGCGCCGGGTCGAGCTCCTACAATGAGCAGTTCTTC. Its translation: CASSAGSSSYNEQFF.

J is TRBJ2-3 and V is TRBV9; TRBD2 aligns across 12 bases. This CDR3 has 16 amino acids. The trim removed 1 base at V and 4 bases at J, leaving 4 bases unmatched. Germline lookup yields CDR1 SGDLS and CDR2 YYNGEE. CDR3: CASSVLAGGPADTQYF. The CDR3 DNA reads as TGTGCCAGCAGCGTACTAGCGGGAGGGCCGGCAGATACGCAGTATTTT. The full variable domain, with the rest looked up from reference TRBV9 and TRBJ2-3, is DSGVTQTPKHLITATGQRVTLRCSPRSGDLSVYWYQQSLDQGLQFLIQYYNGEERAKGNILERFSAQQFPDLHSELNLSSLELGDSALYFCASSVLAGGPADTQYFGPGTRLTVL.

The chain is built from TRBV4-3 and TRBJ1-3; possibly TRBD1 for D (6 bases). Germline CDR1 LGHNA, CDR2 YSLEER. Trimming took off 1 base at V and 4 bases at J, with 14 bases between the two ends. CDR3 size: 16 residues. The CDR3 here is CASSQGDRISGNTIYF. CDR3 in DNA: TGCGCCAGCAGCCAAGGAGACAGGATCTCAGGAAACACCATATATTTT.

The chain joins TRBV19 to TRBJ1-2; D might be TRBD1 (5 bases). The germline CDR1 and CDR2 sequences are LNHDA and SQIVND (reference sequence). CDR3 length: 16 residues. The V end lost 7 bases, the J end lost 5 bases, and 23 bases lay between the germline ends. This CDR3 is CASTPGSGPLFYGYTF. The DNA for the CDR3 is TGTGCCAGTACCCCCGGGTCAGGGCCCCTCTTTTATGGCTACACCTTC.

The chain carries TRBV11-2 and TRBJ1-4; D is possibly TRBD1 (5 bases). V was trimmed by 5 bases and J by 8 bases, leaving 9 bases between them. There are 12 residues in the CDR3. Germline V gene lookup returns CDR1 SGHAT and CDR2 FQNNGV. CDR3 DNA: TGTGCCAGCAGCGGCGGGGACGAAAAACTGTTTTTT. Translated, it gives CASSGGDEKLFF.

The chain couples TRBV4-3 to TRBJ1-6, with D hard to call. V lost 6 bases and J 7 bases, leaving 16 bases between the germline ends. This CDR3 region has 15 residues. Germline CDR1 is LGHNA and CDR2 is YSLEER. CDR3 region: CASSRGRARNSPLHF. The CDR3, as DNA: TGCGCCAGCAGTCGCGGGCGGGCCCGCAATTCACCCCTCCACTTT.

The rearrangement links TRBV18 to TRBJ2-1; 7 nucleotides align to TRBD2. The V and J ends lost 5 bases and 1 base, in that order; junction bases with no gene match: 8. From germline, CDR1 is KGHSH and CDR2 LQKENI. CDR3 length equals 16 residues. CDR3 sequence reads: CASSELAVLSYNEQFF. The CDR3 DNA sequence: TGTGCCAGCTCAGAGCTAGCGGTACTATCCTACAATGAGCAGTTCTTC. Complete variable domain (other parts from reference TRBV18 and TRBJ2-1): NAGVMQNPRHLVRRRGQEARLRCSPMKGHSHVYWYRQLPEEGLKFMVYLQKENIIDESGMPKERFSAEFPKEGPSILRIQQVVRGDSAAYFCASSELAVLSYNEQFFGPGTRLTVL.

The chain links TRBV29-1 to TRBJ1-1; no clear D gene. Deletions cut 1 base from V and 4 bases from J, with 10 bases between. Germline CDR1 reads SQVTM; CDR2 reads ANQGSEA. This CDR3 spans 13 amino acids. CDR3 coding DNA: TGCAGCGTTGAAGTTCCAGGAGGCACTGAAGCTTTCTTT. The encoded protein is CSVEVPGGTEAFF. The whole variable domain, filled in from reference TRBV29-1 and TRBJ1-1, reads SAVISQKPSRDICQRGTSLTIQCQVDSQVTMMFWYRQQPGQSLTLIATANQGSEATYESGFVIDKFPISRPNLTFSTLTVSNMSPEDSSIYLCSVEVPGGTEAFFGQGTRLTVV.

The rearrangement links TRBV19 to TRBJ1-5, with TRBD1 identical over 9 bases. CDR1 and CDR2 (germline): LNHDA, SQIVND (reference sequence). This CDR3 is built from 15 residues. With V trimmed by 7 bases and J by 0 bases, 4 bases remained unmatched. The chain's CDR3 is CASKEGQGSNQPQHF. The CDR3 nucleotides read TGTGCCAGTAAGGAGGGACAGGGTAGCAATCAGCCCCAGCATTTT. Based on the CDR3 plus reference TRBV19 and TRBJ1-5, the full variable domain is DGGITQSPKYLFRKEGQNVTLSCEQNLNHDAMYWYRQDPGQGLRLIYYSQIVNDFQKGDIAEGYSVSREKKESFPLTVTSAQKNPTAFYLCASKEGQGSNQPQHFGDGTRLSIL.